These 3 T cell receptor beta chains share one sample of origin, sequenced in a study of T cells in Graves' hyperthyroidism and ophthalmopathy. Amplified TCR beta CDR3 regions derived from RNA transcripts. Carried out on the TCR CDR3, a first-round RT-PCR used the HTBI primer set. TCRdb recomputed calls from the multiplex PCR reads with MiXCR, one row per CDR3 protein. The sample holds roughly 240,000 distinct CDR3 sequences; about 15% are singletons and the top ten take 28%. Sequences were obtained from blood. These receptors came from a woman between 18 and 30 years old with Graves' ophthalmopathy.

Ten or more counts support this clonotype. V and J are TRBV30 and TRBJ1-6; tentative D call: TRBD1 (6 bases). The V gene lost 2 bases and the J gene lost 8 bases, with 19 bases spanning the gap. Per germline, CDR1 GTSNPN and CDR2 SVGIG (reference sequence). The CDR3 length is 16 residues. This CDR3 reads CAWSFLLDRIYSPLHF. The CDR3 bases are TGTGCCTGGAGTTTCTTACTTGACAGGATTTATTCACCCCTCCACTTT.

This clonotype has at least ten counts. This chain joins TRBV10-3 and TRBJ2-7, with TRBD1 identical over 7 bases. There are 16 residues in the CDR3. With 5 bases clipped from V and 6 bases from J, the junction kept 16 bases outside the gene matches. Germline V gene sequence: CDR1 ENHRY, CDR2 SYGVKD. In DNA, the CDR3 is TGTGCCATCAGTTCCTTCCCGGGACAGCAACCTCTCGAGCAGTACTTC. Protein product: CAISSFPGQQPLEQYF.

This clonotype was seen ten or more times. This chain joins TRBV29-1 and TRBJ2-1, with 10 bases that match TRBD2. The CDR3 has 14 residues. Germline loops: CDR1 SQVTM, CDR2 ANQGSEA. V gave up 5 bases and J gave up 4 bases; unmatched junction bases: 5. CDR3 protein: CSVLLAGVYNEQFF. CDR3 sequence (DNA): TGCAGCGTTCTCCTAGCGGGAGTTTACAATGAGCAGTTCTTC.